Below, one T cell receptor beta chain is given with its context. The source of the sample is a study of blood T cell repertoires in COVID-19. Data came from immunoSEQ multiplex PCR; TCRdb stores just in-frame clones and leaves some out. This sample has 50,000 to 60,000 clones; approximately 88% occur once, and the top ten carry roughly a quarter. Germline V lookup: CDR1 MGHRA, CDR2 YSYEKL. V was cut by 5 bases and J by 6 bases, with 15 bases left in between. This CDR3 has 14 amino acids. The clonotype originates from a human donor in a cohort sampled during active COVID-19. The sample was peripheral blood. The chain uses TRBV4-1 and TRBJ2-3; a weak D match, TRBD2 (5 bases). CDR3 in amino acids: CASSFLSRTDTQYF. The CDR3 bases are TGCGCCAGCAGCTTCCTTTCAAGGACTGATACGCAGTATTTT.